A single sample is the source of the 30 T cell receptor beta chains below, sequenced in a study of breast tumors, draining lymph nodes, adjacent tissues. TCRdb called the multiplex PCR reads again in MiXCR, with one record for every CDR3 protein. The sample lists about 120,000 distinct CDR3 sequences, less than 20% occurring once. Breast cancer patients provided tissue from their axillary draining lymph nodes. The specimen was axillary lymph node tissue. These receptor sequences come from a female donor with breast cancer. Some clones in this sample may be carry-over from other donors' samples.

This clonotype was detected only a few times. The genes are TRBV28 and TRBJ1-2; D may be TRBD1 (6 bases). From germline, CDR1 is MDHEN and CDR2 SYDVKM. CDR3 length: 16 residues. V lost 7 bases and J lost 2, with 20 bases in between. For the CDR3, the DNA is TGTGCCAGCACCGCAACATTCGGGGGGCGCAACTATGGCTACACCTTC. Protein product: CASTATFGGRNYGYTF.

About this clonotype: With a much larger clone just one base away, this may be a read error. The rearrangement uses TRBV2 and TRBJ2-5, with D possibly matching TRBD1 (5 bases). The germline V gene encodes CDR1 SNHLY and CDR2 FYNNEI. The CDR3 is made up of 13 amino acids. Trimming stripped 7 bases from V and 5 bases from J, with 14 bases between. The DNA of the CDR3 is TGTGCCAGCAACGGCAGGGTTTCTGAGACCCAGTACTTC. Protein sequence: CASNGRVSETQYF.

This clonotype was seen repeatedly, ten times or more. The genes are TRBV7-8 and TRBJ2-7, with TRBD2 matching over 12 bases. The V gene end was trimmed by 5 bases and the J gene end by 3 bases; junction bases not matched to a gene: 5. Germline V gene data show CDR1 as SGHVS and CDR2 as FQNEAQ. There are 15 residues in the CDR3. The CDR3 DNA is TGTGCCAGCAGCATTGGACTAGCGGGGTACTACGAGCAGTACTTC. Translating gives CASSIGLAGYYEQYF.

This clonotype was seen ten or more times. V is TRBV7-2 and J is TRBJ2-5, with D possibly TRBD2 on 5 matching bases. Germline values: CDR1 SGHTA, CDR2 FQGNSA. The CDR3 runs to 14 residues. V was cut by 1 base and J by 5 bases, with 11 bases left in between. The CDR3 nucleotides are TGTGCCAGCAGCTTAGGGACTGTCCGGGAGACCCAGTACTTC. Residues: CASSLGTVRETQYF.

In its sample, this clonotype was seen many times. CDR3 bases: TGTGCCAGCAGTAGCACATCCGGGACAGGGATGTCACCCCTCCACTTT. As protein: CASSSTSGTGMSPLHF. The chain combines TRBV6-1 with TRBJ1-6; 9 bases are a match to TRBD1. Germline CDR1 is MNHNS and CDR2 is SASEGT. The CDR3 sequence is 16 residues long. V was clipped by 5 bases and J by 10 bases; unmatched bases: 12.

This clonotype was seen only a few times. The chain uses TRBV3-1 and TRBJ2-2, with TRBD2 matching over 10 bases. The V segment lost 6 bases and the J segment 4 bases; nucleotides outside the gene matches: 2. Germline values: CDR1 LGHDT, CDR2 YNNKEL (reference sequence). There are 14 residues in the CDR3. CDR3 region: CASRRTSGTGELFF. CDR3 nucleotide sequence: TGTGCCAGCAGAAGGACTAGCGGCACCGGGGAGCTGTTTTTT.

This clonotype has a count of ten or more. J is TRBJ1-4 and V is TRBV7-9; D ambiguous. V lost 1 base to trimming and J lost 0 bases, with 6 bases between them. There are 15 residues in the CDR3. Per germline, CDR1 SEHNR and CDR2 FQNEAQ (reference sequence). The CDR3 is CASSLEVATNEKLFF. The CDR3 nucleotides read TGTGCCAGCAGCTTAGAAGTTGCAACTAATGAAAAACTGTTTTTT.

This clonotype has just a few counts. This sequence joins TRBV5-4 and TRBJ2-3, with D tentatively TRBD1 (6 bases). Trimming took off 3 bases at V and 5 bases at J, with 13 bases between the two ends. The CDR3 totals 14 residues. CDR1 SGHNT and CDR2 YYREEE come from the germline V gene (reference sequence). CDR3: CASSSTGMKDTQYF. CDR3 sequence (DNA): TGTGCCAGCAGCTCAACAGGGATGAAAGATACGCAGTATTTT. Based on the CDR3 plus reference TRBV5-4 and TRBJ2-3, the full variable domain is ETGVTQSPTHLIKTRGQQVTLRCSSQSGHNTVSWYQQALGQGPQFIFQYYREEENGRGNFPPRFSGLQFPNYSSELNVNALELDDSALYLCASSSTGMKDTQYFGPGTRLTVL.

Concerning this clonotype: A much larger clone sits a single nucleotide away, making a read error possible. V is TRBV20-1 and J is TRBJ2-5; 11 nucleotides match TRBD2. The CDR3 is 14 residues long. Germline V gene lookup returns CDR1 DFQATT and CDR2 SNEGSKA (reference sequence). CDR3 nucleotide sequence: TGCGGTGCTACCCCGGGACTAGCGGAAGAGACCCAGTACTTC. Translating it yields CGATPGLAEETQYF.

The sample holds many counts of this clonotype. The chain recombines TRBV18 with TRBJ2-5; TRBD1 matches at 8 bases. CDR1 and CDR2 (germline): KGHSH, LQKENI. CDR3 size: 14 residues. V lost 3 bases to trimming and J lost 5 bases; unmatched junction nucleotides: 5. The CDR3 sequence: CASSPPGGVETQYF. CDR3 bases: TGTGCCAGCTCACCCCCAGGGGGCGTTGAGACCCAGTACTTC.

The sample holds a few counts of this clonotype. This chain connects TRBV30 to TRBJ2-1; tentative D call: TRBD1 (6 bases). The V gene's germline CDR1 is GTSNPN and CDR2 SVGIG (reference sequence). The CDR3 has 14 amino acids. V dropped 5 bases and J dropped 9 bases, with 20 bases sitting between them. CDR3 DNA: TGTGCCTGGGAATCTATAAGGGGGTCGGGTGAGCAGTTCTTC. Amino acids: CAWESIRGSGEQFF.

Ten or more counts support this clonotype. V usage is TRBV29-1 and J usage is TRBJ2-5; a possible D gene is TRBD2 (5 bases). This CDR3 contains 12 residues. CDR1 SQVTM and CDR2 ANQGSEA come from the germline V gene. V gave up 5 bases and J gave up 5 bases, with 12 bases separating them. CDR3 loop: CSVIEGGETQYF. As DNA, the CDR3 is TGCAGCGTTATAGAGGGCGGTGAGACCCAGTACTTC. Supplemented by reference TRBV29-1 and TRBJ2-5, the full variable domain reads SAVISQKPSRDICQRGTSLTIQCQVDSQVTMMFWYRQQPGQSLTLIATANQGSEATYESGFVIDKFPISRPNLTFSTLTVSNMSPEDSSIYLCSVIEGGETQYFGPGTRLLVL.

In the case of this clonotype: Being one base from a much bigger clone, this may be a read error. This chain links TRBV20-1 with TRBJ2-7; 9 nucleotides align to TRBD1. This CDR3 contains 16 residues. Germline CDR1 is DFQATT and CDR2 is SNEGSKA (reference sequence). Germline trimming cut 0 bases from V and 3 bases from J; bases unmatched to any gene: 9. Here the CDR3 reads CSARDVGQGNVYEQYF. The CDR3 nucleotides are TGCAGTGCTAGAGATGTGGGACAGGGCAATGTCTACGAGCAGTACTTC.

This clonotype was seen at least ten times. The chain has TRBV6-5 and TRBJ2-7; 8 bases are shared with TRBD1. J gave up 3 bases and V 6 bases, and 10 bases lay outside the gene matches. Germline-derived CDR1 and CDR2 are MNHEY and SVGAGI. The CDR3 loop spans 15 amino acids. DNA for the CDR3: TGTGCCAGCAGCCCCAGCCCGGGACAGGTCTACGAGCAGTACTTC. Translation gives CASSPSPGQVYEQYF.

On this clonotype itself: A single base separates this from a much larger clone, so it may be a read error. The chain employs TRBV4-1 and TRBJ1-2, with a possible D match to TRBD1 (6 bases). The germline V gene has CDR1 MGHRA and CDR2 YSYEKL. V was trimmed by 4 bases and J by 1 base, leaving 16 bases between them. CDR3 size: 16 residues. Here the CDR3 reads CASSRVSRGFNYGYTF. As DNA, the CDR3 is TGCGCCAGCAGCCGAGTTAGCAGGGGTTTTAACTATGGCTACACCTTC.

This clonotype was seen repeatedly, ten times or more. V usage is TRBV5-1 and J usage is TRBJ2-7; TRBD2 is a possible D gene (6 bases). V was pared by 4 bases and J by 3 bases, with 17 bases between. Germline V gives CDR1 SGHRS, CDR2 YFSETQ. This CDR3 has 15 amino acids. The DNA of the CDR3 is TGCGCCAGCAGCCCCTCGCGGGAATCCCACTACGAGCAGTACTTC. It translates to CASSPSRESHYEQYF. Full variable domain (outside the CDR3, taken from reference TRBV5-1 and TRBJ2-7): KAGVTQTPRYLIKTRGQQVTLSCSPISGHRSVSWYQQTPGQGLQFLFEYFSETQRNKGNFPGRFSGRQFSNSRSEMNVSTLELGDSALYLCASSPSRESHYEQYFGPGTRLTVT.

This clonotype has just one count. Given a much more abundant clone one base away, this may be a read error. V usage is TRBV15 and J usage is TRBJ1-2, with a possible D match to TRBD1 (5 bases). The CDR3 has 14 amino acids. Germline loops: CDR1 LNHNV, CDR2 YYDKDF (reference sequence). The CDR3 sequence is CATSRDRGGYGHTF. CDR3 bases: TGTGCCACCAGCAGAGATCGGGGGGGATATGGCCACACCTTC.

Ten or more counts support this clonotype. CDR3 DNA: TGTGCCACCAGTGATCCTAAATATCAAGAGACCCAGTACTTC. Its protein product is CATSDPKYQETQYF. The chain uses TRBV24-1 and TRBJ2-5; D gene unclear. CDR3 size: 14 residues. Germline V gene lookup returns CDR1 KGHDR and CDR2 SFDVKD. Trimming took off 3 bases at V and 2 bases at J, with 9 bases between the two ends.

In the case of this clonotype: A clone one base away is much larger, so this may be a read error. J is TRBJ2-5 and V is TRBV7-9; TRBD1 matches at 9 bases. V was clipped by 1 base and J by 5 bases; unmatched bases: 11. CDR1 is SEHNR and CDR2 is FQNEAQ in the germline V gene (reference sequence). This CDR3 comprises 17 residues. DNA of the CDR3: TGTGCCAGCAGCTTAGGTTCTGGGACAGGGTATCGGGAGACCCAGTACTTC. This encodes CASSLGSGTGYRETQYF. The full variable domain, completed using reference TRBV7-9 and TRBJ2-5, is DTGVSQNPRHKITKRGQNVTFRCDPISEHNRLYWYRQTLGQGPEFLTYFQNEAQLEKSRLLSDRFSAERPKGSFSTLEIQRTEQGDSAMYLCASSLGSGTGYRETQYFGPGTRLLVL.

This clonotype was detected ten times or more. V gene TRBV5-6 combines with J gene TRBJ1-2, with 9 bases aligning to TRBD1. The CDR3 extends over 14 amino acids. The V gene's germline CDR1 is SGHDT and CDR2 YYEEEE. The V segment lost 4 bases and the J segment 8 bases; nucleotides outside the gene matches: 9. In nucleotides, the CDR3 is TGTGCCAGCAGCCCCGGACAGGGGCGGTGGGGCTACACCTTC. Translated, it gives CASSPGQGRWGYTF.

This clonotype was recorded at least ten times. This chain joins TRBV20-1 and TRBJ2-3; D remains ambiguous. The CDR3 is 14 residues long. The V gene's germline CDR1 is DFQATT and CDR2 SNEGSKA (reference sequence). V was trimmed by 0 bases and J by 2 bases, leaving 9 bases between them. As DNA, the CDR3 is TGCAGTGCTAGAGATGACGCAAACACAGATACGCAGTATTTT. Protein product: CSARDDANTDTQYF.

This clonotype came up many times. J is TRBJ1-5 and V is TRBV2, with D possibly matching TRBD1 (6 bases). V gave up 6 bases and J gave up 0 bases, with 12 bases separating them. Germline V lookup: CDR1 SNHLY, CDR2 FYNNEI. This CDR3 contains 15 residues. The CDR3 DNA sequence: TGTGCCAGCAGGTACCGGACAGATAGCAATCAGCCCCAGCATTTT. It translates to CASRYRTDSNQPQHF.

This clonotype was found many times. This chain joins TRBV9 and TRBJ2-7; 7 positions match TRBD2. Germline CDR1 reads SGDLS; CDR2 reads YYNGEE. V lost 1 base to trimming and J lost 2 bases; unmatched junction nucleotides: 6. CDR3 size: 15 residues. In nucleotides, the CDR3 is TGTGCCAGCAGCGTACAGGCTAGCGGACCCTACGAGCAGTACTTC. Its translation is CASSVQASGPYEQYF. The full variable domain, its missing parts supplied by reference TRBV9 and TRBJ2-7, is DSGVTQTPKHLITATGQRVTLRCSPRSGDLSVYWYQQSLDQGLQFLIQYYNGEERAKGNILERFSAQQFPDLHSELNLSSLELGDSALYFCASSVQASGPYEQYFGPGTRLTVT.

The J gene is TRBJ2-2, the V gene TRBV12-3 or TRBV12-4, with TRBD2 matching 9 bases. CDR3 size: 15 residues. The V gene end was trimmed by 6 bases and the J gene end by 4 bases; junction bases not matched to a gene: 6. CDR3: CASSPGLASTGELFF. The CDR3 DNA sequence: TGTGCCAGCAGCCCCGGACTAGCGAGCACCGGGGAGCTGTTTTTT.

This clonotype has a count of ten or more. CDR3 in DNA: TGTGCCAGCCGACTGGGACGGAGCTACGAGCAGTACTTC. Translated: CASRLGRSYEQYF. The chain links TRBV27 to TRBJ2-7; D may correspond to TRBD1 or TRBD2 (5 bases each). CDR1 is MNHEY and CDR2 is SMNVEV in the germline V gene (reference sequence). The CDR3 length is 13 residues. Trimming took 8 bases from V and 3 from J, leaving 14 bases between them.

A word on this clonotype: This sequence may be a read error, since a much larger clone differs from it by one base. The chain carries TRBV19 and TRBJ2-7; D possibly uses TRBD1 or TRBD2 (5 bases each). The germline V gene has CDR1 LNHDA and CDR2 SQIVND (reference sequence). CDR3 length: 15 amino acids. The V end was cut by 1 base, the J end by 2 bases, with 12 bases between. CDR3 sequence reads: CASSIGRPGPYEQYF. For the CDR3, the DNA is TGTGCCAGTAGTATAGGTAGGCCGGGGCCCTACGAGCAGTACTTC.

This clonotype appeared once. This could be a read error, since a much larger clone is one nucleotide away. The chain uses TRBV3-1 and TRBJ2-1; a possible D gene is TRBD1 (6 bases). This CDR3 is built from 12 residues. Germline values: CDR1 LGHDT, CDR2 YNNKEL (reference sequence). Trimming stripped 11 bases from V and 8 bases from J, with 16 bases between. The CDR3 spells CARTGRGDEQFF. The CDR3 coding sequence is TGTGCCCGCACTGGCAGGGGTGATGAGCAGTTCTTC.

This clonotype was observed at least ten times. The CDR3 nucleotides read TGTGCCAGCAGTGAACTAACTAGTACGGAGACCCAGTACTTC. This translates into CASSELTSTETQYF. The J gene is TRBJ2-5, the V gene TRBV2; TRBD2 might be the D (5 bases). The CDR3 runs 14 residues. The V end lost 2 bases, the J end lost 5 bases, and 12 bases lay between the germline ends. CDR1 and CDR2 from the germline V gene are SNHLY and FYNNEI.

With regard to this clonotype: A much bigger clone sits one base away, suggesting this may be a read error. The chain recombines TRBV10-3 with TRBJ2-3, with a weak D call TRBD2 (7 bases). Germline assignment: CDR1 ENHRY and CDR2 SYGVKD. V was pared by 8 bases and J by 8 bases, with 17 bases between. The CDR3 totals 13 residues. The CDR3 region is CAIGGGATRTQYF. The CDR3 DNA follows: TGTGCCATCGGGGGGGGGGCGACCCGTACGCAGTATTTT.

This clonotype showed up many times. The V call is TRBV20-1, the J call TRBJ2-3, with TRBD1 as a possible D gene (7 bases). Looked up from germline, CDR1 is DFQATT and CDR2 is SNEGSKA (reference sequence). The V gene lost 6 bases and the J gene lost 6 bases, with 25 bases spanning the gap. The CDR3 covers 16 residues. CDR3 sequence (DNA): TGCAGTGCCAGGGGGGACGGGCGTTTCAAGGAGGATACGCAGTATTTT. Translated: CSARGDGRFKEDTQYF.